This passage covers 20 T cell receptor beta chains from one sample sequenced in a study of shared clonotypes between healthy human individuals. The protocol was immunoSEQ multiplex PCR, while the TCRdb copy is restricted to in-frame clones and leaves out a portion. The data hold about 2.4 million clones, with approximately 93% observed a single time. The sample comprised naive CD4+ T cells from PBMCs. Subset specified: CD45RA+ positively selected. Receptors were obtained from a man aged 18 to 30 in good health. Some clones in this sample may be carry-over from other donors' samples.

The chain joins TRBV7-6 to TRBJ1-2, with 9 bases matching TRBD1. The trim removed 5 bases at V and 6 bases at J, leaving 7 bases unmatched. There are 14 residues in the CDR3. Germline CDR1 SGHVS, CDR2 FNYEAQ. The CDR3 nucleotides read TGTGCCAGCAGCACGCAGGGACAGGGTCATGGCTACACCTTC. This sequence encodes CASSTQGQGHGYTF.

The chain combines TRBV6-5 with TRBJ1-2; perhaps TRBD1 as D (6 bases). The V gene lost 5 bases and the J gene lost 4 bases, with 11 bases spanning the gap. The CDR3 is made up of 13 amino acids. In germline, CDR1 is MNHEY, CDR2 SVGAGI. CDR3 in amino acids: CASSVDRSYGYTF. CDR3 bases: TGTGCCAGCAGTGTCGACAGGTCCTATGGCTACACCTTC.

The J gene is TRBJ1-1, the V gene TRBV7-9, with D unclear. Trimming cost V 2 bases and J 4 bases, with 20 bases left between them. Germline V gene sequence: CDR1 SEHNR, CDR2 FQNEAQ (reference sequence). The CDR3 sequence is 17 residues long. The CDR3 nucleotides read TGTGCCAGCAGCTTAATTGCCCAGCTTGAATGGGGCACTGAAGCTTTCTTT. Translated, it gives CASSLIAQLEWGTEAFF.

The chain carries TRBV5-4 and TRBJ2-5; 14 positions match TRBD2. CDR1 is SGHNT and CDR2 is YYREEE in the germline V gene (reference sequence). V gave up 4 bases and J gave up 3 bases; unmatched junction bases: 2. This CDR3 has 15 residues. CDR3 nucleotides: TGTGCCAGCAGCAAGGGACTAGCGGGAGAAGAGACCCAGTACTTC. It specifies CASSKGLAGEETQYF.

V gene TRBV7-2 combines with J gene TRBJ1-3; 7 bases line up with TRBD1. J lost 5 bases, V lost 8 bases, and 9 bases had no gene match. Germline V gives CDR1 SGHTA, CDR2 FQGNSA. This CDR3 spans 14 amino acids. CDR3 DNA: TGTGCCAGCGGCGCACAGGGGAATAGAAACACCATATATTTT. Residues: CASGAQGNRNTIYF. Full variable domain (rest looked up from reference TRBV7-2 and TRBJ1-3): GAGVSQSPSNKVTEKGKDVELRCDPISGHTALYWYRQSLGQGLEFLIYFQGNSAPDKSGLPSDRFSAERTGGSVSTLTIQRTQQEDSAVYLCASGAQGNRNTIYFGEGSWLTVV.

The chain carries TRBV4-2 and TRBJ2-1, with 12 positions matching TRBD1. The trim removed 2 bases at V and 9 bases at J, leaving 8 bases unmatched. Germline V gives CDR1 LGHNA, CDR2 YNFKEQ. CDR3 length: 16 amino acids. This chain's CDR3 is CASSQPGTGGFGEQFF. CDR3 DNA: TGTGCCAGCAGCCAACCTGGGACAGGGGGCTTTGGTGAGCAGTTCTTC.

V gene TRBV9 combines with J gene TRBJ1-2, with unresolved D. This CDR3 is built from 14 residues. Trimming cost V 4 bases and J 4 bases, with 14 bases left between them. In germline, CDR1 is SGDLS, CDR2 YYNGEE. The CDR3 region has the DNA TGTGCCAGCAGCCGAGACATCCAAACCTATGGCTACACCTTC. This sequence encodes CASSRDIQTYGYTF.

The chain joins TRBV9 to TRBJ2-5; the match to TRBD1 covers 7 bases. V was clipped by 0 bases and J by 2 bases; unmatched bases: 7. This CDR3 is 16 amino acids long. CDR1 is SGDLS, CDR2 YYNGEE, per germline. The CDR3 bases are TGTGCCAGCAGCGTAGGGCCAGGGGGATTACAAGAGACCCAGTACTTC. Encoded protein: CASSVGPGGLQETQYF.

The chain is built from TRBV28 and TRBJ2-7, with TRBD1 matching 10 bases. This CDR3 spans 15 amino acids. After removal of 5 bases from V and 4 bases from J, the junction contained 8 bases not matched to a gene. The V gene's germline CDR1 is MDHEN and CDR2 SYDVKM. CDR3 coding DNA: TGTGCCAGCAGTGCTCCCCCGGGACAGGGGTACGAGCAGTACTTC. It translates to CASSAPPGQGYEQYF.

This clone has only one observation. The sample contains more than one DNA sequence encoding this CDR3. J is TRBJ1-1 and V is TRBV20-1; D remains unclear. The CDR3 consists of 11 residues. With 5 bases removed from V and 2 bases from J, the gap between germline ends came to 6 bases. Germline V gene sequence: CDR1 DFQATT, CDR2 SNEGSKA (reference sequence). As DNA, the CDR3 is TGCAGTGCTCCCGAAAACACTGAAGCTTTCTTT. Its protein is CSAPENTEAFF.

This chain joins TRBV7-2 and TRBJ1-3; D call uncertain. Germline lookup yields CDR1 SGHTA and CDR2 FQGNSA. V was pared by 5 bases and J by 0 bases, with 11 bases between. The CDR3 totals 15 residues. In DNA form, the CDR3 reads TGTGCCAGCAGCCCACACACCGCCTCTGGAAACACCATATATTTT. This sequence encodes CASSPHTASGNTIYF.

The chain carries TRBV10-2 and TRBJ1-1; no reliable D call. There are 12 residues in the CDR3. V lost 6 bases to trimming and J lost 2 bases, with 7 bases between them. The germline V gene encodes CDR1 WSHSY and CDR2 SAAADI. The CDR3 region has the DNA TGCGCCAGCAGACGGGATAACACTGAAGCTTTCTTT. The encoded protein is CASRRDNTEAFF.

V and J are TRBV5-1 and TRBJ2-3, with TRBD2 identical over 10 bases. The CDR3 extends over 19 amino acids. The germline V gene encodes CDR1 SGHRS and CDR2 YFSETQ. J lost 1 base, V lost 5 bases, and 16 bases had no gene match. CDR3 in DNA: TGCGCCAGCAGTCCAGAACCCTCCCTACTAGCGGGGCGCACAGATACGCAGTATTTT. Translating it yields CASSPEPSLLAGRTDTQYF.

The rearrangement links TRBV5-1 to TRBJ2-7, with TRBD2 matching over 11 bases. The CDR3 length is 16 residues. V trimming: 2 bases; J trimming: 4 bases; junction bases outside the gene matches: 8. Germline CDR1 SGHRS, CDR2 YFSETQ. The CDR3 protein is CASSFLAGGPGYEQYF. The DNA for the CDR3 is TGCGCCAGCAGCTTCTTAGCGGGAGGGCCGGGTTACGAGCAGTACTTC.

Worth noting for this clone: Within the sample, other DNA sequences also encode this same CDR3. The V and J genes are TRBV9 and TRBJ2-1, with D possibly being TRBD1 or TRBD2 (5 bases each). CDR3 length: 14 residues. Germline assignment: CDR1 SGDLS and CDR2 YYNGEE. The germline V and J ends were trimmed by 4 bases and 3 bases, with 11 bases remaining between them. CDR3 in amino acids: CASSPRDLYNEQFF. The DNA for the CDR3 is TGTGCCAGCAGCCCCCGGGACCTCTACAATGAGCAGTTCTTC.

J is TRBJ1-4 and V is TRBV7-6; D might be TRBD1 (6 bases). V was clipped by 1 base and J by 8 bases, with 14 bases between them. CDR3 length equals 15 residues. Germline V gene sequence: CDR1 SGHVS, CDR2 FNYEAQ. The CDR3, as DNA: TGTGCCAGCAGCTTAGAAACAGGGATCTGGGAAAAACTGTTTTTT. The encoded protein is CASSLETGIWEKLFF.

The chain has TRBV14 and TRBJ2-7; D is uncertain. V was shortened by 3 bases and J by 5 bases, with 14 bases between the two germline ends. The germline V gene has CDR1 SGHDN and CDR2 FVKESK. This CDR3 has 14 amino acids. The CDR3 loop is CASSQTETPNEQYF. The CDR3 bases are TGTGCCAGCAGCCAGACCGAGACTCCCAACGAGCAGTACTTC.

This chain uses TRBV27 with TRBJ2-1, with 7 bases that match TRBD2. Germline CDR1 and CDR2: MNHEY and SMNVEV (reference sequence). Trimming at V came to 6 bases and at J to 3 bases, leaving 17 bases not matched to a gene. The CDR3 is 18 residues long. The CDR3 DNA is TGTGCCAGCAGCCGGGTCCCCCTGGGGCTAGCGGACTACAATGAGCAGTTCTTC. Amino acids: CASSRVPLGLADYNEQFF.

The chain carries TRBV19 and TRBJ2-7, with D perhaps TRBD1 or TRBD2 (5 bases each). V was trimmed by 3 bases and J by 4 bases, leaving 13 bases between them. Germline loops: CDR1 LNHDA, CDR2 SQIVND (reference sequence). The CDR3 length is 14 residues. This chain's CDR3 is CASSIGLGVYEQYF. The CDR3, as DNA: TGTGCCAGTAGTATTGGGCTGGGGGTTTACGAGCAGTACTTC.

The chain employs TRBV11-2 and TRBJ1-2; 7 nucleotides agree with TRBD1. Germline CDR1 SGHAT, CDR2 FQNNGV. The J segment lost 8 bases and the V segment lost 5 bases, leaving 11 bases of the junction unmatched. The CDR3 is 14 residues long. The CDR3 sequence is CASSTPQGVGGYTF. As DNA, the CDR3 is TGTGCCAGCAGCACACCCCAGGGGGTAGGCGGCTACACCTTC.